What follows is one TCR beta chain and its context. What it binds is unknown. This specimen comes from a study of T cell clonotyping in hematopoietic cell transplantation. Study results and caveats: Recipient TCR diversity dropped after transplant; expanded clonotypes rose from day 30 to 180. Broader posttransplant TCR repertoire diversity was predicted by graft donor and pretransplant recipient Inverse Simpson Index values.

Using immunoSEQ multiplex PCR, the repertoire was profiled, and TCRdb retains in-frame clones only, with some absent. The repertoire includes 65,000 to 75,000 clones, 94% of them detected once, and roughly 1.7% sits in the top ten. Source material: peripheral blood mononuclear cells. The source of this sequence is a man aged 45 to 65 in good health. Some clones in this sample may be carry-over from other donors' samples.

The CDR3: CASSGTGLGEQYF. The CDR3 region has the DNA TGTGCCAGCAGCGGAACAGGGCTGGGCGAGCAGTACTTC. The chain uses TRBV9 and TRBJ2-7, with D perhaps matching TRBD1 (6 bases). The CDR3 has 13 residues. With 3 bases removed from V and 6 bases from J, the gap between germline ends came to 13 bases. Germline V gene lookup returns CDR1 SGDLS and CDR2 YYNGEE.